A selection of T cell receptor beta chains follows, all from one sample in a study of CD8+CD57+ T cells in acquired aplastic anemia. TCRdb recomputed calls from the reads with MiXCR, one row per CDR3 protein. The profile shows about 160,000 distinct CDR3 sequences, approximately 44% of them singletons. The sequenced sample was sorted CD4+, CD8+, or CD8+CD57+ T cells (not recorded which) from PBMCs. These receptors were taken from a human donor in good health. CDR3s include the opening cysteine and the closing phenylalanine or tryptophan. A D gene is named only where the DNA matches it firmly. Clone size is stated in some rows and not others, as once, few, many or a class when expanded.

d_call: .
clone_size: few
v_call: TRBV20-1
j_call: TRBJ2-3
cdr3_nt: TGCAGTGCTAGAGGGGGTGGGACGCAGTATTTT
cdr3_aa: CSARGGGTQYF

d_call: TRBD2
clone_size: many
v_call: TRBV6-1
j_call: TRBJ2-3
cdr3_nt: TGTGCCAGCAGTCGACTAGCGGGGGGTGGCAGCACAGATACGCAGTATTTT
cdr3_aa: CASSRLAGGGSTDTQYF

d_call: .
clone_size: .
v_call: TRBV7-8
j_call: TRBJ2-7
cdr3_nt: TGTGCCAGCAGCTCCGCAGGGCGCTACGAGCAGTACTTC
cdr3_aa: CASSSAGRYEQYF

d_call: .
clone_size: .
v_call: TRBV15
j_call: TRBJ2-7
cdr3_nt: TGTGCCACCAGCATATACGGAGGCCTATCCTACGAGCAGTACTTC
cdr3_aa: CATSIYGGLSYEQYF

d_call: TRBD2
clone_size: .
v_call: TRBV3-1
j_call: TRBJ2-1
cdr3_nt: TGTGCCAGCAGCCTCCCGACTAGCGGGAGCGATGAGCAGTTCTTC
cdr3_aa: CASSLPTSGSDEQFF

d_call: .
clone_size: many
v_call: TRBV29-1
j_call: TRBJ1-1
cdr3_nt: TGCAGCGTTAAAACCGGGCCTGAAGCTTTCTTT
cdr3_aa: CSVKTGPEAFF

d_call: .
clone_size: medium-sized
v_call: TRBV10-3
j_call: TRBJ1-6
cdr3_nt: TGTGCCATCAGTGAAACCCTTGATTCACCCCTCCACTTT
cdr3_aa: CAISETLDSPLHF

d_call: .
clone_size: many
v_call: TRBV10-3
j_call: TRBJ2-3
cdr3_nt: TGTGCCATCAGTGAACAACAGACAGATACGCAGTATTTT
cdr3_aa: CAISEQQTDTQYF

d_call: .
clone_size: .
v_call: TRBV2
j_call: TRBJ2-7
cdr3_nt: TGTGCCAGCAGTGATCGGCAGCACTACGAGCAGTACTTC
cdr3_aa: CASSDRQHYEQYF

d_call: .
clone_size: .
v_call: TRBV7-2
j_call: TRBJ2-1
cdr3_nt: TGTGCCAGCAGCCGCGAGCTAGGTGACAATGAGCAGTTCTTC
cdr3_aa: CASSRELGDNEQFF

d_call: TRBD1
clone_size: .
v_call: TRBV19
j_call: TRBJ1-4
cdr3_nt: TGTGCCAGTAGTATTGGGACAGGTCTCGTTAATGAAAAACTGTTTTTT
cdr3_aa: CASSIGTGLVNEKLFF

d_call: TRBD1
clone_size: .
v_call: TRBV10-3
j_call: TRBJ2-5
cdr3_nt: TGTGCCATCAGTGGGGACAGACAAGAGACCCAGTACTTC
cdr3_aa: CAISGDRQETQYF

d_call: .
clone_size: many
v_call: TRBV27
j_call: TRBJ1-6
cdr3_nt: TGTGCCAGCAGGGGGACAAACCGAGCGGGGACACCCCTCCACTTT
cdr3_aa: CASRGTNRAGTPLHF

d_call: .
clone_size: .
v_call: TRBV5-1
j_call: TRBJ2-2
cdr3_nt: TGCGCCAGCACCCGGAAGGCAGGGCGGTGGACCGGGGAGCCGTTTTTT
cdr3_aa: CASTRKAGRWTGEPFF

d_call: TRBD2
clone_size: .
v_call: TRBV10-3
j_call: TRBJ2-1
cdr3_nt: TGTGCCATCACCGCGGGGGATTGGGATGAGCAGTTCTTC
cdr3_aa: CAITAGDWDEQFF

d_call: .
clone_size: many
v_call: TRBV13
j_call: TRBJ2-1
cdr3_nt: TGTGCCAGCAGCTTGAGCAATGAGCAGTTCTTC
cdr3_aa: CASSLSNEQFF

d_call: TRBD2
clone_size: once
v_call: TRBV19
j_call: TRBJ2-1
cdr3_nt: TGTGCCAGTAGGAAACTAGCGGGGGCCATCAATGAGCAGTTCTTC
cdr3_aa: CASRKLAGAINEQFF

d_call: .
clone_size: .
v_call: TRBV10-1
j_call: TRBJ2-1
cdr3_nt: TGCGCCAGCAGTTCTGGACTGTACGATGAGCAGTTCTTC
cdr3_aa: CASSSGLYDEQFF

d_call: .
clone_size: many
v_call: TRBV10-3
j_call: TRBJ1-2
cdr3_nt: TGTGCCATCAGTGAGTCGGGTTCTGGGGGAGGCTACACCTTC
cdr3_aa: CAISESGSGGGYTF

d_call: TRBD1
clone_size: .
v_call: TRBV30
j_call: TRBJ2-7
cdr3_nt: TGTGCCTGGAGTCCAGGACAGGGTGACTACGAGCAGTACTTC
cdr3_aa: CAWSPGQGDYEQYF

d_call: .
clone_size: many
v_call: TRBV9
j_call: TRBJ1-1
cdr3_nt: TGTGCCAGCAGCGTAGGGTGGGGCACTGAAGCTTTCTTT
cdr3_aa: CASSVGWGTEAFF

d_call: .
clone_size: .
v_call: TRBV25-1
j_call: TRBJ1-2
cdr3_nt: TGTGCCAGCAGTGAAATGGGGGAGGCGGCTTATGGCTACACCTTC
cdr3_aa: CASSEMGEAAYGYTF

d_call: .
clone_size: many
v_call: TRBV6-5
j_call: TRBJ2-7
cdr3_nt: TGTGCCAGCAGTTATTCCCACCAACCCCCAGGTTACGAGCAGTACTTC
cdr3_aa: CASSYSHQPPGYEQYF

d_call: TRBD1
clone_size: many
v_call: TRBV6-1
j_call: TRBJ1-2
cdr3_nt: TGTGCCAGCAGGAGGACAGGCCTTAACTATGGCTACACCTTC
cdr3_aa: CASRRTGLNYGYTF

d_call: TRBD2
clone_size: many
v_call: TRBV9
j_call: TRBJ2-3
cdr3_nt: TGTGCCAGCAGCCCGACTAGCGGGAGCACTGATACGCAGTATTTT
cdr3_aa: CASSPTSGSTDTQYF

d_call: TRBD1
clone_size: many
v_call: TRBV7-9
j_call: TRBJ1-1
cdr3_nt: TGTGCCAGCAGCCCCGGGGCAGGGGGCGCTGAAGCTTTCTTT
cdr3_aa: CASSPGAGGAEAFF

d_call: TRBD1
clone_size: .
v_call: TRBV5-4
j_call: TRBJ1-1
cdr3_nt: TGTGCCAGCAGCTTGCAGAGACAGGGGATCAAGAACACTGAAGCTTTCTTT
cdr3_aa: CASSLQRQGIKNTEAFF

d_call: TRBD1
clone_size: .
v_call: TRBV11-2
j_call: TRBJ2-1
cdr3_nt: TGTGCCAGCAGCTTGCACAGGGGGCGCATGGTCTACAATGAGCAGTTCTTC
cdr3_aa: CASSLHRGRMVYNEQFF

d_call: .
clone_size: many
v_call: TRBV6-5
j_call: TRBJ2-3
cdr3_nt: TGTGCCAGCAGTTATGGACAGTTCACAGATACGCAGTATTTT
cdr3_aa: CASSYGQFTDTQYF

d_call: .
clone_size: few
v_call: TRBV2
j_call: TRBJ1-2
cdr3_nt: TGTGCCAGCAAGCAAGGCGGCTACACCTTC
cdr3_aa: CASKQGGYTF

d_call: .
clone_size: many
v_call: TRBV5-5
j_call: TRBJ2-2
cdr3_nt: TGTGCCAGCAGGACAGGAGGGACATTCACCGGGGAGCTGTTTTTT
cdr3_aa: CASRTGGTFTGELFF

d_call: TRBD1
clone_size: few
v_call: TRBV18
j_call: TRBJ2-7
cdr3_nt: TGTGCCAGCTCACCAGGGACAGGGGACGCCGAGCAGTACTTC
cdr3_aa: CASSPGTGDAEQYF

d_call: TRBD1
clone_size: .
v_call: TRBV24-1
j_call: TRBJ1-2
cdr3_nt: TGTGCCACCAGTGATGCCGGGACAGGGAACGGCTACACCTTC
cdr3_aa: CATSDAGTGNGYTF

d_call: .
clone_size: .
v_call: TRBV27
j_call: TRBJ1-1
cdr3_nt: TGTGCCAGCAGTTCTCCCACAGGGATGGTGGCTGAAGCTTTCTTT
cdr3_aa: CASSSPTGMVAEAFF

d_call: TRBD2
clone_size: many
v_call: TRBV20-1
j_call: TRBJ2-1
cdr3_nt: TGCAGTGCTAGGGGTGCGGGGACTAGTTACAATGAGCAGTTCTTC
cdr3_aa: CSARGAGTSYNEQFF

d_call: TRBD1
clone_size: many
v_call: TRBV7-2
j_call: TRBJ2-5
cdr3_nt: TGTGCCAGCAGCTGGAAACAGGGGGGAGAGACCCAGTACTTC
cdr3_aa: CASSWKQGGETQYF

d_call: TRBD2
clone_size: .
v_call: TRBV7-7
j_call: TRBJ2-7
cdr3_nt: TGTGCTAGCAGCTTAGACGTTGGGCCGGGGGGCGAGCAGTACTTC
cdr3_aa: CASSLDVGPGGEQYF

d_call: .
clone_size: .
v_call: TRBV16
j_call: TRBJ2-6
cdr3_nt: TGTGCCAGCAGTCCCTTCGTCGTCTCTGGGGCCAACGTCCTGACTTTC
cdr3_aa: CASSPFVVSGANVLTF

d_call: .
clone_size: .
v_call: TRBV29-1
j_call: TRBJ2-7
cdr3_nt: TGCGGCGTTAAAGGGCAGAACTCAAATTCCATTCACGAGCAGTACTTC
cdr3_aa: CGVKGQNSNSIHEQYF

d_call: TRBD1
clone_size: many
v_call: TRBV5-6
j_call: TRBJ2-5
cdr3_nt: TGTGCCAGCAGTCAGGGGACAGCCCAAGAGACCCAGTACTTC
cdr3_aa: CASSQGTAQETQYF

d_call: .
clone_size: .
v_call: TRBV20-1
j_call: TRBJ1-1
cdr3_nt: TGCAGTGCTAGAGGCCTGACGAACACTGAAGCTTTCTTT
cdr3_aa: CSARGLTNTEAFF

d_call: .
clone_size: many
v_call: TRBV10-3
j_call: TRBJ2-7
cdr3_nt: TGTGCCATCAGATATGGGCCCCACTCCGAGCAGTACTTC
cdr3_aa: CAIRYGPHSEQYF

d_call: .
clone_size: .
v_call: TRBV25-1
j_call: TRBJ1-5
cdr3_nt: TGTGCCAGCAGTTTGGGGGGTCGGATTCTCAGGAGCAATCAGCCCCAGCATTTT
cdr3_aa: CASSLGGRILRSNQPQHF

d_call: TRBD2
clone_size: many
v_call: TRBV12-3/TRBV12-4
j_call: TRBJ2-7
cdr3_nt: TGTGCCAGCAGTTTGTTGGGAGGGCCTCGCCAGCAGTACTTC
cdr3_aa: CASSLLGGPRQQYF

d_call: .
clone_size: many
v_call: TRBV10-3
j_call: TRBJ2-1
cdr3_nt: TGTGCCATCAGTGAGCCCCCGGGACTGATGCAGTTCTTC
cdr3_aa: CAISEPPGLMQFF

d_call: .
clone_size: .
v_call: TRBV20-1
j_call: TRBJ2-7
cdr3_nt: TGCAGCAGAACGCAGGGTTGGGACGAGCAGTACTTC
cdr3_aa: CSRTQGWDEQYF

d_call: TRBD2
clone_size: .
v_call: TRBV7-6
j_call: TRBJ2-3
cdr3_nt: TGTGCCAGCAGCCGCGGGGGGGAAGATACGCAGTATTTT
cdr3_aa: CASSRGGEDTQYF

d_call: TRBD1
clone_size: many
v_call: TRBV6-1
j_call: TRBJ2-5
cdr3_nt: TGTGCCAGCAGTCCGGACAGGGGAGCTCAAGAGACCCAGTACTTC
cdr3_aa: CASSPDRGAQETQYF

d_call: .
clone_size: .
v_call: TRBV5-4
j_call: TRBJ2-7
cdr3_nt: TGTGCCAGCAGCGCGGGGCTTGGGACCTCATACGAGCAGTACTTC
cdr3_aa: CASSAGLGTSYEQYF

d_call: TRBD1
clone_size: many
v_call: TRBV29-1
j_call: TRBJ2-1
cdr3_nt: TGCAGCGTTGTATTGGGACAGGGGGCTTACAATGAGCAGTTCTTC
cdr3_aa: CSVVLGQGAYNEQFF

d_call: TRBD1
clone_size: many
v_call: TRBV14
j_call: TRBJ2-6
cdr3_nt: TGTGCCAGCAGCCAGCACAGGACAGGGATCCTTTTTGGGGCCAACGTCCTGACTTTC
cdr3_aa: CASSQHRTGILFGANVLTF

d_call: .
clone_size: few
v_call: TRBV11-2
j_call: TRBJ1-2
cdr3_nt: TGTGCCAGCAGCTTTTTTTTGGGGGCAGGGGACAAGGAGGATGGCTACACCTTC
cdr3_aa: CASSFFLGAGDKEDGYTF

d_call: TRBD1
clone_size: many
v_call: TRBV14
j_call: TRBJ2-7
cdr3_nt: TGTGCCAGCAGCCACCGCCCAAGGACAGGGTTGAAGTTCTGTAATGGCTACGAGCAGTACTTC
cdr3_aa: CASSHRPRTGLKFCNGYEQYF

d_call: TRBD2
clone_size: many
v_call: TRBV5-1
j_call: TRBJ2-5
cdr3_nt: TGCGCCAGCAGCTCGGAAAGGGCTAGCGGGGGTCGTCTGGAGACCCAGTACTTC
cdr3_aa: CASSSERASGGRLETQYF

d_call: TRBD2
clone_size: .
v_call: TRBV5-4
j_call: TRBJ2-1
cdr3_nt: TGTGCCAGCAGCGCAACCCTAGCGGGAGGGCCACTAAATGAGCAGTTCTTC
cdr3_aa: CASSATLAGGPLNEQFF